The table lists the clone carrying this T cell receptor (beta chain) with a count of one. Its cognate antigen is unknown. This sample was taken from a study of shared clonotypes between healthy human individuals. Study results and limitations: Naive subsets usually exceeded memory subsets in estimated richness. Even with large depth, rarefaction showed that sorted-subset sequencing was incomplete.

The CDR3 length is 13 residues. Trimming removed 5 bases at V and 4 bases at J, with 10 bases between. CDR1 LGHNA and CDR2 YNFKEQ come from the germline V gene. For each subset, genomic DNA was distributed in equal portions over several immunoSEQ plates. Original processing methods: ImmunoSEQ sequences covered only the junction and lacked quality scores; filtering therefore differed. Produced via immunoSEQ multiplex PCR; TCRdb's table is partial and in-frame only. V and J calls plus clone size are reproduced from that table; the DNA served to infer D and trimming. The sample consists of 2,500,000 or so clones, approximately 94% of them appearing once.

The receptor was derived from a man between 18 and 29 years old in good health. Some clones in this sample may be carry-over from other donors' samples. Sequences were obtained from naive CD4+ T cells from PBMCs. Subset specified: CD45RA+ positively selected. V and J are TRBV4-2 and TRBJ2-3; TRBD2 might be the D (6 bases). As DNA, the CDR3 is TGTGCCAGCAGCACCCGACTAGCAGATACGCAGTATTTT. Encoded protein: CASSTRLADTQYF.